The 27 T cell receptor beta chains in this list originate from one sample, sequenced in a study of blood T cell repertoires in COVID-19. Some clones are missing from TCRdb's copy, which holds only in-frame ones; the method was immunoSEQ multiplex PCR. The repertoire holds roughly 130,000 clones, around 85% seen once, with more than 8.5% in the top ten. The sequenced sample was PBMCs or T cells enriched from blood (not recorded which). The origin of the receptors is a man aged 50 or older who had recovered from COVID-19.

The V call is TRBV18, the J call TRBJ1-4, with 7 bases fitting TRBD1. V gave up 3 bases and J gave up 8 bases; unmatched junction bases: 9. The CDR3 totals 15 residues. The germline V gene encodes CDR1 KGHSH and CDR2 LQKENI. CDR3: CASSPRQGSKEKLFF. In nucleotides, the CDR3 is TGTGCCAGCTCACCCCGACAGGGATCAAAAGAAAAACTGTTTTTT.

This clone was seen only once. Its ends do not fully match the called genes, so a read error is possible. The chain has TRBV7-7 and TRBJ2-3, with D perhaps TRBD1 (6 bases). CDR3 length: 14 residues. Germline loops: CDR1 SSHAT, CDR2 FNYEAQ (reference sequence). The CDR3 bases are TGTGCTAGCAGCCTGGACAGATACACAGATACGCAGTATTTT. This gives the protein CASSLDRYTDTQYF.

This clone was seen repeatedly, ten times or more. This chain connects TRBV9 to TRBJ1-1; D remains ambiguous. The CDR3 is made up of 15 amino acids. CDR1 is SGDLS, CDR2 YYNGEE, per germline. Trimming removed 0 bases from V and 1 base from J, with 10 bases in between. The CDR3 DNA reads as TGTGCCAGCAGCGTAGGCGGGATGGGGAACACTGAAGCTTTCTTT. This translates into CASSVGGMGNTEAFF.

The chain is built from TRBV30 and TRBJ1-1; D gene uncertain. V was trimmed by 2 bases and J by 2 bases, leaving 12 bases between them. The CDR3 runs 14 residues. Looked up from germline, CDR1 is GTSNPN and CDR2 is SVGIG (reference sequence). The CDR3 DNA reads as TGTGCCTGGAGTTCTGAACAGATCAACACTGAAGCTTTCTTT. This encodes CAWSSEQINTEAFF.

The J gene is TRBJ1-1, the V gene TRBV19; D may be TRBD1 (6 bases). Germline lookup yields CDR1 LNHDA and CDR2 SQIVND (reference sequence). The CDR3 consists of 13 residues. Trimming took off 3 bases at V and 4 bases at J, with 9 bases between the two ends. CDR3 nucleotide sequence: TGTGCCAGTAGTATCGAACAGGGCACTGAAGCTTTCTTT. It specifies CASSIEQGTEAFF. Looking up the rest from reference TRBV19 and TRBJ1-1 gives the full variable domain: DGGITQSPKYLFRKEGQNVTLSCEQNLNHDAMYWYRQDPGQGLRLIYYSQIVNDFQKGDIAEGYSVSREKKESFPLTVTSAQKNPTAFYLCASSIEQGTEAFFGQGTRLTVV.

A few counts support this clone. The chain is built from TRBV30 and TRBJ1-2, with 7 bases identical to TRBD1. V gave up 0 bases and J gave up 7 bases; unmatched junction bases: 5. Per the germline V gene, CDR1 is GTSNPN and CDR2 is SVGIG (reference sequence). The CDR3 is 13 residues long. CDR3 amino acids: CAWSVEGAAGYTF. CDR3 bases: TGTGCCTGGAGTGTGGAGGGGGCGGCTGGCTACACCTTC.

The gene calls are TRBV6-5 and TRBJ1-1, with a possible D match to TRBD1 (6 bases). V was trimmed by 5 bases and J by 10 bases, leaving 14 bases between them. The CDR3 covers 12 residues. CDR1 and CDR2 (germline): MNHEY, SVGAGI. The chain's CDR3 is CASSPQGQRAFF. CDR3 nucleotide sequence: TGTGCCAGCAGTCCCCAGGGGCAGAGAGCTTTCTTT.

V usage is TRBV3-1 (or the pseudogene TRBV3-2) and J usage is TRBJ1-1, with 11 bases fitting TRBD1. CDR1 is LGHDT, CDR2 YNNKEL, per germline (reference sequence). V was pared by 4 bases and J by 1 base, with 2 bases of the junction left unmatched. The CDR3 spans 15 residues. CDR3 region: CASSPGQGGNTEAFF. The CDR3 nucleotides are TGTGCCAGCAGCCCGGGACAGGGGGGGAACACTGAAGCTTTCTTT.

The chain couples TRBV10-3 to TRBJ1-2; 7 nucleotides line up with TRBD1. The trim removed 2 bases at V and 12 bases at J, leaving 9 bases unmatched. Germline-derived CDR1 and CDR2 are ENHRY and SYGVKD. The CDR3 spans 13 residues. The CDR3 nucleotides are TGTGCCATCAGTGAGCCAAACAGGGGTAGTAACACCTTC. Translating gives CAISEPNRGSNTF.

The chain employs TRBV4-3 and TRBJ2-3, with 11 bases identical to TRBD2. Germline V lookup: CDR1 LGHNA, CDR2 YSLEER. V was clipped by 6 bases and J by 4 bases; unmatched bases: 12. This CDR3 contains 17 residues. CDR3 sequence reads: CASSRSFSGGVPDTQYF. Here the CDR3 DNA reads TGCGCCAGCAGTCGCTCCTTTAGCGGGGGGGTGCCAGATACGCAGTATTTT.

The chain combines TRBV12-3 or TRBV12-4 with TRBJ1-6, with D unclear. The ends were cut back, 3 bases at V and 8 bases at J, with 8 bases in the middle. The CDR3 spans 13 residues. The CDR3 protein is CASSFNGDSPLHF. The CDR3 DNA reads as TGTGCCAGCAGTTTCAACGGGGATTCACCCCTCCACTTT.

The rearrangement links TRBV6-5 to TRBJ2-5; D call uncertain. CDR1 and CDR2 from the germline V gene are MNHEY and SVGAGI. Trimming shortened V by 4 bases and J by 2 bases, and 11 bases separated the two germline ends. CDR3 length: 14 amino acids. The CDR3 sequence: CASSWVQAQETQYF. CDR3 DNA: TGTGCCAGCAGTTGGGTCCAGGCACAAGAGACCCAGTACTTC.

The V call is TRBV28, the J call TRBJ2-7, with 12 bases fitting TRBD2. The CDR3 has 20 residues. The junction had 16 bases not matched to a gene; V was cut back by 4 bases and J by 0 bases. The germline CDR1 and CDR2 sequences are MDHEN and SYDVKM. The CDR3 spells CASSSPGFPSGGGSSYEQYF. CDR3 bases: TGTGCCAGCAGTTCCCCTGGGTTTCCTAGCGGGGGGGGAAGCTCCTACGAGCAGTACTTC.

The J gene is TRBJ2-6, the V gene TRBV5-1; 7 nucleotides match TRBD1. Germline trimming cut 8 bases from V and 0 bases from J; bases unmatched to any gene: 5. This CDR3 contains 15 residues. The V gene's germline CDR1 is SGHRS and CDR2 YFSETQ. The CDR3 here is CASRTGDSGANVLTF. In DNA, the CDR3 is TGCGCCAGTCGGACAGGAGACTCTGGGGCCAACGTCCTGACTTTC.

The gene calls are TRBV3-1 (or the pseudogene TRBV3-2) and TRBJ1-2, with TRBD1 matching 10 bases. The germline gives CDR1 LGHDT, CDR2 YNNKEL (reference sequence). The CDR3 runs to 16 residues. V lost 3 bases to trimming and J lost 6 bases; unmatched junction nucleotides: 10. The CDR3 sequence: CASSHMRTGGGNGYTF. The CDR3 nucleotides read TGTGCCAGCAGCCATATGAGGACAGGGGGTGGGAATGGCTACACCTTC.

The chain joins TRBV11-2 to TRBJ2-2; 8 positions agree with TRBD1. The germline CDR1 and CDR2 sequences are SGHAT and FQNNGV. Losses at the gene ends were 5 bases for V and 6 bases for J; bases not matched to a gene: 8. There are 15 residues in the CDR3. For the CDR3, the DNA is TGTGCCAGCAGCCCCCTACAGGGACAGGCCGGGGAGCTGTTTTTT. Protein: CASSPLQGQAGELFF.

The chain joins TRBV6-2 or TRBV6-3 to TRBJ2-7; D may be TRBD1 (7 bases). V dropped 2 bases and J dropped 3 bases, with 14 bases sitting between them. Germline CDR1 reads MNHEY; CDR2 reads SVGEGT. The length of the CDR3 is 15 residues. The CDR3 region has the DNA TGTGCCAGCAGTTACCTTGACCAGGGGGGCTACGAGCAGTACTTC. It yields the protein CASSYLDQGGYEQYF.

The chain employs TRBV6-2 or TRBV6-3 and TRBJ2-7; 7 positions match TRBD2. Germline trimming cut 5 bases from V and 0 bases from J; bases unmatched to any gene: 7. The CDR3 length is 15 residues. Germline loops: CDR1 MNHEY, CDR2 SVGEGT. CDR3 nucleotides: TGTGCCAGCAGTGGTGCTGGCGGGGGCTCCTACGAGCAGTACTTC. Translated, it gives CASSGAGGGSYEQYF.

A few counts support this clone. The J gene is TRBJ1-3, the V gene TRBV5-1, with D uncertain. Germline CDR1 and CDR2: SGHRS and YFSETQ. There are 15 residues in the CDR3. V dropped 0 bases and J dropped 7 bases, with 14 bases sitting between them. The CDR3 reads CASSLVSGLGNTIYF. DNA of the CDR3: TGCGCCAGCAGCTTGGTTAGCGGCCTGGGCAACACCATATATTTT. The whole variable domain, remainder taken from reference TRBV5-1 and TRBJ1-3, is KAGVTQTPRYLIKTRGQQVTLSCSPISGHRSVSWYQQTPGQGLQFLFEYFSETQRNKGNFPGRFSGRQFSNSRSEMNVSTLELGDSALYLCASSLVSGLGNTIYFGEGSWLTVV.

This clone was seen a handful of times. The rearrangement joins TRBV15 to TRBJ1-1; D not certain. The V and J ends lost 0 bases and 1 base respectively, with 9 bases between them. Germline-derived CDR1 and CDR2 are LNHNV and YYDKDF (reference sequence). The CDR3 loop spans 15 amino acids. CDR3 sequence reads: CATSRDLAGNTEAFF. Written as DNA, the CDR3 is TGTGCCACCAGCAGAGATCTGGCGGGGAACACTGAAGCTTTCTTT.

This chain joins TRBV4-1 and TRBJ2-5, with D possibly matching TRBD1 (6 bases). Germline CDR1 reads MGHRA; CDR2 reads YSYEKL. Trimming took 1 base from V and 5 from J, leaving 14 bases between them. This CDR3 has 15 amino acids. The CDR3 DNA is TGCGCCAGCAGCCAAGGGGACACAAAGGGGGAGACCCAGTACTTC. Amino acids: CASSQGDTKGETQYF.

CDR3 amino acids: CASSSRLGTGHSPLHF. In DNA form, the CDR3 reads TGTGCCAGCAGTTCCCGACTTGGGACAGGGCATTCACCCCTCCACTTT. This chain connects TRBV28 to TRBJ1-6, with TRBD1 matching 9 bases. Germline-derived CDR1 and CDR2 are MDHEN and SYDVKM. The J segment lost 8 bases and the V segment lost 4 bases, leaving 9 bases of the junction unmatched. This CDR3 is built from 16 residues.

V and J are TRBV10-1 and TRBJ2-5; no definite D call. Germline V CDR1 and CDR2: WNHNN, SYGVQD (reference sequence). CDR3 length: 16 residues. V was clipped by 0 bases and J by 2 bases, with 13 bases between them. The CDR3: CASSESMFGGQETQYF. The CDR3 DNA reads as TGCGCCAGCAGTGAGTCGATGTTCGGCGGTCAAGAGACCCAGTACTTC.

J is TRBJ1-5 and V is TRBV2; TRBD1 is a possible D gene (5 bases). Per germline, CDR1 SNHLY and CDR2 FYNNEI. Trimming removed 6 bases from V and 4 bases from J, with 10 bases in between. The CDR3 runs 13 residues. CDR3 bases: TGTGCCAGCAGGTCTGACAGTAATCAGCCCCAGCATTTT. Its protein product is CASRSDSNQPQHF.

This chain joins TRBV7-2 and TRBJ2-3, with D possibly matching TRBD1 (5 bases). Germline values: CDR1 SGHTA, CDR2 FQGNSA. Trimming cost V 1 base and J 2 bases, with 10 bases left between them. CDR3 size: 15 residues. In DNA form, the CDR3 reads TGTGCCAGCAGCTTAGGACAGACAAACACAGATACGCAGTATTTT. Amino acid sequence: CASSLGQTNTDTQYF.

This sequence joins TRBV7-2 and TRBJ2-7; 8 nucleotides line up with TRBD1. V lost 2 bases to trimming and J lost 2 bases; unmatched junction nucleotides: 14. The CDR3 totals 18 residues. Germline V gene lookup returns CDR1 SGHTA and CDR2 FQGNSA. CDR3 DNA sequence: TGTGCCAGCAGCTTAAGAAGATCAACAGGGGGGAAAGCCTACGAGCAGTACTTC. It yields the protein CASSLRRSTGGKAYEQYF. The full variable domain, completed using reference TRBV7-2 and TRBJ2-7, is GAGVSQSPSNKVTEKGKDVELRCDPISGHTALYWYRQSLGQGLEFLIYFQGNSAPDKSGLPSDRFSAERTGGSVSTLTIQRTQQEDSAVYLCASSLRRSTGGKAYEQYFGPGTRLTVT.

The sample holds many counts of this clone. The chain has TRBV5-6 and TRBJ2-3, with 9 bases that match TRBD1. Germline V lookup: CDR1 SGHDT, CDR2 YYEEEE. The CDR3 is 14 amino acids. V gave up 2 bases and J gave up 3 bases; unmatched junction bases: 1. For the CDR3, the DNA is TGTGCCAGCAGCTTACAGGGGGCGACAGATACGCAGTATTTT. It codes for CASSLQGATDTQYF.